Listed below are T cell receptor beta chains from one sample, sequenced in a study of T cell changes during pregnancy in multiple sclerosis. Here immunoSEQ multiplex PCR was the method, and the copy in TCRdb shows in-frame clones only, minus some. The table has around 43,000 clones, roughly nine tenths seen once. This sample comprised CD4+ T cells from peripheral blood mononuclear cells, obtained before pregnancy. Source of these receptors: a female donor with multiple sclerosis, enrolled in a pregnancy study. Each CDR3 is given with its conserved first and last residue. Size tells how often a clone was seen (once, few, many) or the class of an expanded clone, and some rows leave it out.

v_call,j_call,clone_size,cdr3_aa
TRBV6-5,TRBJ2-1,NA,CASSLFFRSYNEQFF
TRBV10-2,TRBJ2-2,NA,CASKNLAGEGTGELFF
TRBV7-3,TRBJ2-3,NA,CASSLKRQGSTDTQYF
TRBV2,TRBJ1-6,NA,CASTGQGSYSPLHF
TRBV6-1,TRBJ2-2,NA,CASREDGANTGELFF
TRBV28,TRBJ1-5,NA,CASPDGGQPQHF
TRBV30,TRBJ2-1,NA,CAWSKSGGYNEQFF
TRBV2,TRBJ1-3,NA,CASSGQGNTIYF
TRBV7-2,TRBJ2-5,NA,CASSFASGRETQYF
TRBV6-6,TRBJ2-7,NA,CASSYEGQGGYEQYF
TRBV19,TRBJ2-5,once,CASNGRGGETQYF
TRBV15,TRBJ2-1,NA,CATTRDRGHEQFF
TRBV19,TRBJ1-5,NA,CASSIRGDNQPQHF
TRBV28,TRBJ2-5,NA,CASSFLGSFGTQYF
TRBV5-4,TRBJ2-2,NA,CASSPGVVGTGELFF
TRBV5-1,TRBJ2-3,NA,CASSLTSGSVVDTQYF
TRBV28,TRBJ2-7,NA,CASSLPSLSYEQYF
TRBV15,TRBJ2-5,NA,CATSPSGTSEETQYF
TRBV7-8,TRBJ2-3,once,CASSLDPSGRGTDTQYF
TRBV2,TRBJ1-5,few,CASSQERSGTGETSF
TRBV4-3,TRBJ2-4,few,CASSQEFGQGGNIQYF
TRBV2,TRBJ1-5,NA,CASSVGQVNQPQHF